The 7 T cell receptor beta chains below were found in one sample sequenced in a study of CD8+ T cells in alopecia areata. Extraction and reverse transcription of RNA yielded cDNA as the sequencing template. Libraries were prepared by immunoSEQ multiplex PCR; TCRdb keeps only in-frame clonotypes and omits some of them. The sample has roughly 60,000 clones, 44% seen once; the top ten hold roughly half. The sample taken for sequencing was NKG2D-low CD8+ T cells sorted from blood. The receptors were sampled from a human donor with alopecia areata.

This clone was detected once. The chain links TRBV2 to TRBJ2-5; 8 positions match TRBD2. With 3 bases clipped from V and 4 bases from J, the junction kept 4 bases outside the gene matches. The CDR3 runs 14 residues. CDR1 and CDR2 from the germline V gene are SNHLY and FYNNEI. CDR3 coding DNA: TGTGCCAGCAGTGAGGCGGGAGGACGAGAGACCCAGTACTTC. Amino acid sequence: CASSEAGGRETQYF.

The chain combines TRBV7-9 with TRBJ1-2; D remains ambiguous. The V gene lost 5 bases and the J gene lost 0 bases, with 13 bases spanning the gap. The CDR3 has 15 amino acids. Germline loops: CDR1 SEHNR, CDR2 FQNEAQ (reference sequence). DNA of the CDR3: TGTGCCAGCAGCCCGTTTTCCGCCACTAACTATGGCTACACCTTC. It codes for CASSPFSATNYGYTF. The complete variable domain, with remaining parts taken from reference TRBV7-9 and TRBJ1-2, reads DTGVSQNPRHKITKRGQNVTFRCDPISEHNRLYWYRQTLGQGPEFLTYFQNEAQLEKSRLLSDRFSAERPKGSFSTLEIQRTEQGDSAMYLCASSPFSATNYGYTFGSGTRLTVV.

The rearrangement joins TRBV15 to TRBJ2-1, with D perhaps matching TRBD2 (5 bases). Per germline, CDR1 LNHNV and CDR2 YYDKDF (reference sequence). The CDR3 has 15 amino acids. Trimming stripped 5 bases from V and 0 bases from J, with 11 bases between. The CDR3 coding sequence is TGTGCCACCAGCGGGGAGCGGAGCTCCTACAATGAGCAGTTCTTC. Translated, it gives CATSGERSSYNEQFF.

The V gene is TRBV7-3, the J gene TRBJ2-3; D may be TRBD2 (6 bases). The CDR3 has 15 amino acids. Trimming took 2 bases from V and 2 from J, leaving 11 bases between them. Germline V gene data show CDR1 as SGHTA and CDR2 as FQGTGA. CDR3 sequence reads: CASSLGGGATDTQYF. The CDR3 nucleotides are TGTGCCAGCAGCTTAGGAGGCGGGGCCACAGATACGCAGTATTTT.

This chain connects TRBV7-8 to TRBJ1-2, with D uncertain. The germline V gene encodes CDR1 SGHVS and CDR2 FQNEAQ. Deletions cut 3 bases from V and 0 bases from J, with 17 bases between. This CDR3 has 17 amino acids. This chain's CDR3 is CASSFSSSRVANYGYTF. The CDR3 DNA reads as TGTGCCAGCAGCTTTAGTTCCTCAAGGGTGGCTAACTATGGCTACACCTTC.

This clone showed up just a few times. The chain recombines TRBV7-9 with TRBJ2-1; unclear D gene. Looked up from germline, CDR1 is SEHNR and CDR2 is FQNEAQ (reference sequence). This CDR3 spans 14 amino acids. V shed 5 bases and J shed 10 bases, with 18 bases lying between them. The CDR3 sequence: CASSQDEHQEEQFF. The DNA for the CDR3 is TGTGCCAGCAGCCAGGACGAGCACCAGGAGGAGCAGTTCTTC.

This chain links TRBV10-3 with TRBJ2-5; TRBD2 matches at 11 bases. CDR3 length equals 15 residues. V shed 6 bases, J shed 0 bases, and the junction held 3 bases outside the gene matches. Germline V gives CDR1 ENHRY, CDR2 SYGVKD. In DNA form, the CDR3 reads TGTGCCATCAGGCCGGGACTAGCGGACCAAGAGACCCAGTACTTC. This codes for CAIRPGLADQETQYF.